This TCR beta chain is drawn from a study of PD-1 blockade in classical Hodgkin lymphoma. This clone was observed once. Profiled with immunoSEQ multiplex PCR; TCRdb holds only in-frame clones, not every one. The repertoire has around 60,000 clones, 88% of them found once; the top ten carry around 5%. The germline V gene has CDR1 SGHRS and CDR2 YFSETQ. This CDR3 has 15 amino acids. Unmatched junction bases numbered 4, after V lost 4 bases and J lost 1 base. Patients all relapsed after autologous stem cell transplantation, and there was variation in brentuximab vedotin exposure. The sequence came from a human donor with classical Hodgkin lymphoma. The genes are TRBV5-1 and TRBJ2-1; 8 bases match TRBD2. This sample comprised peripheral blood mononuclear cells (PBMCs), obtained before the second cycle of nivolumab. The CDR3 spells CASSPSGGSYNEQFF. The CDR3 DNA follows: TGCGCCAGCAGCCCGAGCGGGGGTTCCTACAATGAGCAGTTCTTC. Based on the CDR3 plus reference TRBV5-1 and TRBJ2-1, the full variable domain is KAGVTQTPRYLIKTRGQQVTLSCSPISGHRSVSWYQQTPGQGLQFLFEYFSETQRNKGNFPGRFSGRQFSNSRSEMNVSTLELGDSALYLCASSPSGGSYNEQFFGPGTRLTVL.